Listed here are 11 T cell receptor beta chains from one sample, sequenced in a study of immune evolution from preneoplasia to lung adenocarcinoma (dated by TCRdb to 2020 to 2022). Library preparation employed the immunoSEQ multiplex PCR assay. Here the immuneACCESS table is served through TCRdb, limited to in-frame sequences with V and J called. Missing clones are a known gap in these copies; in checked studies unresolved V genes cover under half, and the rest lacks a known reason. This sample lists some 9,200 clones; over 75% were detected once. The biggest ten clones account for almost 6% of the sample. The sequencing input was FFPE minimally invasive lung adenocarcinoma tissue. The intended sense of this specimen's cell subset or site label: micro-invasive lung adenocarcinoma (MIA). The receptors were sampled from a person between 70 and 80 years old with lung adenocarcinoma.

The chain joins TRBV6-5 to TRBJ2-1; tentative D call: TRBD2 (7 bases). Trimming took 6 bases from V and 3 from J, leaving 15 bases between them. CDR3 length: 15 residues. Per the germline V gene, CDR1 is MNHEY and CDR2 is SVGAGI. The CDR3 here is CASRGRGANYNEQFF. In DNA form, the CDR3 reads TGTGCCAGCAGGGGACGGGGGGCCAACTACAATGAGCAGTTCTTC.

CDR3 DNA: TGTGCCAGCTCAGCCGGGACAGGGGCCTACGAGCAGTACTTC. Protein: CASSAGTGAYEQYF. The rearrangement uses TRBV18 and TRBJ2-7, with TRBD1 matching 10 bases. V shed 5 bases and J 2 bases; nucleotides not matched to a gene: 3. The CDR3 is 14 amino acids. Germline V CDR1 and CDR2: KGHSH, LQKENI.

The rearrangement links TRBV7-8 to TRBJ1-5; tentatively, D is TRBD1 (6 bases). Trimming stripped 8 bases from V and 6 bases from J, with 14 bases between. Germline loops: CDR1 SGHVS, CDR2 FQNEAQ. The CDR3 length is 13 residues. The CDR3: CASEKGGGQPQHF. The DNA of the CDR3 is TGTGCCAGCGAGAAGGGGGGGGGTCAGCCCCAGCATTTT.

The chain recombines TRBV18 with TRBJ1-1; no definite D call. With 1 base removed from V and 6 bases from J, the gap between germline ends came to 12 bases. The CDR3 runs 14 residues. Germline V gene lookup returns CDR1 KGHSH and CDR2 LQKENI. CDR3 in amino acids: CASSPRQDGAEAFF. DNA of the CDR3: TGTGCCAGCTCACCACGGCAGGACGGGGCTGAAGCTTTCTTT.

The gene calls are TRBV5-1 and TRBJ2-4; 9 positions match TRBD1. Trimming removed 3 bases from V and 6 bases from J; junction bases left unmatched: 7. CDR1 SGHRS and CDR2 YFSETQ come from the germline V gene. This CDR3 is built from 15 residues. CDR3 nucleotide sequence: TGCGCCAGCAGCTACCGGACAGGGGTAGCAAACATTCAGTACTTC. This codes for CASSYRTGVANIQYF.

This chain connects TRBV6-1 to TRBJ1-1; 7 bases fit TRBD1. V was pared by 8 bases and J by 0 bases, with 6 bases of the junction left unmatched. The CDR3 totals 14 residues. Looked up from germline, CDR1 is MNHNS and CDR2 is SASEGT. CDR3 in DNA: TGTGCCAGCCATTGGGACAGATTGAACACTGAAGCTTTCTTT. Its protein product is CASHWDRLNTEAFF.

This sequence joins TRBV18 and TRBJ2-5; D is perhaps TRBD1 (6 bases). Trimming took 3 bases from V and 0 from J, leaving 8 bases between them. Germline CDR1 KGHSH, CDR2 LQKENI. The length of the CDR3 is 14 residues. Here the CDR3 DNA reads TGTGCCAGCTCACCGCGACAGGACCAAGAGACCCAGTACTTC. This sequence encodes CASSPRQDQETQYF.

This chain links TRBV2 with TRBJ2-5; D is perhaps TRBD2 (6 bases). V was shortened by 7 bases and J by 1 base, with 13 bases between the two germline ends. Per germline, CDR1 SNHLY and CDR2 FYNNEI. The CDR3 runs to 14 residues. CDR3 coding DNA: TGTGCCAGCAACGGACTAACCGGCCAAGAGACCCAGTACTTC. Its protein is CASNGLTGQETQYF.

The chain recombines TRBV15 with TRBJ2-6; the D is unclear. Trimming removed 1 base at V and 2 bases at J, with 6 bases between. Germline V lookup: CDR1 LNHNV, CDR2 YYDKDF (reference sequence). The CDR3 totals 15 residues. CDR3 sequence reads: CATSRVRAGANVLTF. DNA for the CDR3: TGTGCCACCAGCAGAGTTAGGGCTGGGGCCAACGTCCTGACTTTC.

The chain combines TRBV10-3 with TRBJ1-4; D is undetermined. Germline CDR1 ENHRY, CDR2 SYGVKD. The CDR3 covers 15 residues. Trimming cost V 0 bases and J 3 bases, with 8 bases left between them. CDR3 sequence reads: CAISESEKANEKLFF. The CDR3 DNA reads TGTGCCATCAGTGAGTCAGAGAAAGCTAATGAAAAACTGTTTTTT.

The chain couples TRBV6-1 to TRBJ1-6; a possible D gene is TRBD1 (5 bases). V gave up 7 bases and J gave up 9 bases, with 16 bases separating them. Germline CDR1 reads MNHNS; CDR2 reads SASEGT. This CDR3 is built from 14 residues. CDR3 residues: CASNLDHGGSPLHF. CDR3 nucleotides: TGTGCCAGCAACCTGGACCACGGGGGTTCACCCCTCCACTTT.